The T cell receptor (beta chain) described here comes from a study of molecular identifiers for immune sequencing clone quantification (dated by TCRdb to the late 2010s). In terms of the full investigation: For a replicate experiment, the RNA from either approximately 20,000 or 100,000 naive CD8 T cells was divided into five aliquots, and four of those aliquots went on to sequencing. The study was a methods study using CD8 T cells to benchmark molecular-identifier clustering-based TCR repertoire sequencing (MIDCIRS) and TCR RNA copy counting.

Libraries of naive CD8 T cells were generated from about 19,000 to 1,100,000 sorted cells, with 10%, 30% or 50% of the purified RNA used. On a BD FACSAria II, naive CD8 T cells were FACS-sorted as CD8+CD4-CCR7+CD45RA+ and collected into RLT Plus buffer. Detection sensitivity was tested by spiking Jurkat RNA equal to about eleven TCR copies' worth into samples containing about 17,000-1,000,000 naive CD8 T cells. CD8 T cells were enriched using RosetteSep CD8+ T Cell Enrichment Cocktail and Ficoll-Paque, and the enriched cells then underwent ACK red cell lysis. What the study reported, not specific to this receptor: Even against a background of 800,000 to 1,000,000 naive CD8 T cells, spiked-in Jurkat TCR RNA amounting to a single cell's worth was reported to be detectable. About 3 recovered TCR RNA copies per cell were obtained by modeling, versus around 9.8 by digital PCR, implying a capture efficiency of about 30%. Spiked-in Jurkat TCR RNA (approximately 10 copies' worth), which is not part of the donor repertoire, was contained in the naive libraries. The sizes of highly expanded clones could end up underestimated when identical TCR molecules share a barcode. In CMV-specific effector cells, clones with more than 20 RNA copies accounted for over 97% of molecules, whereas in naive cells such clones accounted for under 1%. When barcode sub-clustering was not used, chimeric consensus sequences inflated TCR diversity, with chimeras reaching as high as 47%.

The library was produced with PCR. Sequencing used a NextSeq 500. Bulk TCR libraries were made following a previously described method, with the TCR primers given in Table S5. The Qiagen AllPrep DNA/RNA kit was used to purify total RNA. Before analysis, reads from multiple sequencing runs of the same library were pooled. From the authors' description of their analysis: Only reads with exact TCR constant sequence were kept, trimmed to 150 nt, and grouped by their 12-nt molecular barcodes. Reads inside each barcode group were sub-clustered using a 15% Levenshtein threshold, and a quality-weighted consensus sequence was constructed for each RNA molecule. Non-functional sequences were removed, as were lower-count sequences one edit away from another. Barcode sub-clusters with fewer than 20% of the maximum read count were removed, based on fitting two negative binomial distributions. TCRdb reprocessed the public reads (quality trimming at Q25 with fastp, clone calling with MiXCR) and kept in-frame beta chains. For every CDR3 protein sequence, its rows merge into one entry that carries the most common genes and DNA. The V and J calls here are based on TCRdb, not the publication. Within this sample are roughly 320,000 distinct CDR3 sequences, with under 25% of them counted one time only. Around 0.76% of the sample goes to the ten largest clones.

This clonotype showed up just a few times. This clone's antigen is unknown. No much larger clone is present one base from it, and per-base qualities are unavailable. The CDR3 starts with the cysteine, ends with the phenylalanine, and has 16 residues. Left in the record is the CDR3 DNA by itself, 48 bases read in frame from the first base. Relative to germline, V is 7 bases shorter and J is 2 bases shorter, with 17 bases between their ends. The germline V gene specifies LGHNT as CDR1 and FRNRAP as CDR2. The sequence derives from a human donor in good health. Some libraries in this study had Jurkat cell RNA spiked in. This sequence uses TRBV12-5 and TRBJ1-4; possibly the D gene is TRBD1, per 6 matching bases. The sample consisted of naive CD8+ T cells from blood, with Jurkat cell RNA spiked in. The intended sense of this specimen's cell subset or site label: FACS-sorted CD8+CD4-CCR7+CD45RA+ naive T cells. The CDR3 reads CASAPGGTYTNEKLFF. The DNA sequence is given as TGTGCTAGTGCCCCCGGGGGCACCTACACTAATGAAAAACTGTTTTTT. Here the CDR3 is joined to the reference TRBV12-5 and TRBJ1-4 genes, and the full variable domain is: DARVTQTPRHKVTEMGQEVTMRCQPILGHNTVFWYRQTMMQGLELLAYFRNRAPLDDSGMPKDRFSAEMPDATLATLKIQPSEPRDSAVYFCASAPGGTYTNEKLFFGSGTQLSVL.